The entry below describes one TCR beta chain. Its antigen is still unknown. This entry comes from a study of T cells after yellow fever vaccination. Study-level findings and limits: The study re-detected most primary-vaccination clones after the booster (roughly 96% CD4, approximately 88% CD8). Peaking faster, on day 5 versus 15, the secondary response was nonetheless weaker.

Germline CDR1 reads MDHEN; CDR2 reads SYDVKM. Trimming removed 6 bases from V and 6 bases from J, with 12 bases in between. The CDR3 contains 13 residues. Template switching with 5'RACE generated the TCR cDNA and added a universal primer site and UMIs. MiXCR, run by TCRdb on the 5' RACE reads, gives a single entry per CDR3 protein. The sample has around 300,000 distinct CDR3 sequences; 4% to 5.5% are singletons. Specimen: PBMCs, collected 15 days after the yellow fever booster vaccination. The rearrangement uses TRBV28 and TRBJ1-5, with a weak D call TRBD1 (5 bases). This TCR came from a man aged 18 to 29 who received the YFV17D yellow fever vaccine. CDR3 loop: CASRPGRAQPQHF. In nucleotides, the CDR3 is TGTGCCAGCAGGCCGGGGCGCGCTCAGCCCCAGCATTTT.